This T cell receptor beta chain was found in a study of blood T cell repertoires in COVID-19. Study-wide context: Specimens from acute and convalescent COVID-19 originated in the United States, Italy and Spain. Sources were T cells, B-cell-depleted T cells, or PBMCs; the material itself was cDNA or gDNA.

Per the original data handling: The authors estimated nucleated cell counts from reference gene primer amplification. Sequencing was performed with immunoSEQ multiplex PCR; in TCRdb, only in-frame clones are kept and a portion is missing. V and J calls and clone size follow that table, whereas D and trimming were derived from the DNA. The sample holds around 75,000 clones, 85% to 90% seen once. This clone is a singleton in its sample. V gave up 6 bases and J gave up 3 bases, with 13 bases separating them. The CDR3 sequence is 14 residues long. Germline V gene data show CDR1 as MRHNA and CDR2 as SNTAGT.

The sample consisted of peripheral blood. The sequence was obtained from a man in his fifties or sixties with acute or convalescent COVID-19. The V gene is TRBV6-4, the J gene TRBJ2-3, with D perhaps matching TRBD1 (7 bases). The chain's CDR3 is CASSPSGGTDTQYF. The CDR3 nucleotides are TGTGCCAGCAGCCCCTCAGGGGGGACAGATACGCAGTATTTT.